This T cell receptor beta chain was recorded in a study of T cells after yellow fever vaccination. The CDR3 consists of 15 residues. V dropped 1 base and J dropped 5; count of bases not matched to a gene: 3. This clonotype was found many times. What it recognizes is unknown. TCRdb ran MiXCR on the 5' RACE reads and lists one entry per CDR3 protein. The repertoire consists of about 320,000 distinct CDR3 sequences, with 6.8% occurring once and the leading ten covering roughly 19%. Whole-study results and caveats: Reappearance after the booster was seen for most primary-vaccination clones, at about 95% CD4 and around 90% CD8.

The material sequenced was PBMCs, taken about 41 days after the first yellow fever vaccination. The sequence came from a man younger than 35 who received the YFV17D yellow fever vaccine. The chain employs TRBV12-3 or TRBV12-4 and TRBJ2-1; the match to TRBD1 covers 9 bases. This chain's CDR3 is CASSLGDRVDNEQFF. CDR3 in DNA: TGTGCCAGCAGTTTAGGGGACAGGGTAGACAATGAGCAGTTCTTC.